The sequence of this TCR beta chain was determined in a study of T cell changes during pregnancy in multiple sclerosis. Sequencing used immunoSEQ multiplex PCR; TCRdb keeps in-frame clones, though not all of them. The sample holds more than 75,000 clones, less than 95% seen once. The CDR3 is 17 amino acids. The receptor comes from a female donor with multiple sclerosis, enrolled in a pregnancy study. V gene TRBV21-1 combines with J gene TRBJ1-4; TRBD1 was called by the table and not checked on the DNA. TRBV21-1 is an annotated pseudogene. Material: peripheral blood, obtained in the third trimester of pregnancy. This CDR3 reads CASSQRARGHQYEKLFF. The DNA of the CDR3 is TGTGCCAGCAGCCAGAGGGCCAGGGGGCATCAGTATGAAAAACTGTTTTTT.